The T cell receptor (beta chain) under discussion was sequenced for a study of graft-versus-host responses after intestinal transplantation. Findings and caveats of the study: GvH clones detected in recipient marrow included some appearing first in ileum or blood.

This clone was seen only a few times. No antigen is known for it. The data were produced by immunoSEQ multiplex PCR, yet TCRdb's version contains in-frame clones alone and is incomplete. The repertoire holds 75,000 to 95,000 clones, with around 93% as singletons. Looked up from germline, CDR1 is SNHLY and CDR2 is FYNNEI. This CDR3 comprises 14 residues. V gave up 0 bases and J gave up 7 bases, with 9 bases separating them. The V and J genes are TRBV2 and TRBJ1-4; D is perhaps TRBD1 (5 bases). The sequencing here drew on unstimulated CD8+ T cells sorted from spleen or lymph node cells, taken before intestinal transplant. The source is a human donor who received an intestinal transplant. This CDR3 reads CASSEAGVGEKLFF. CDR3 sequence (DNA): TGTGCCAGCAGTGAAGCAGGGGTGGGTGAAAAACTGTTTTTT.